Only one count was recorded for the clone carrying this T cell receptor beta chain. Its specificity is not known. CDR1 and CDR2 from the germline V gene are LGHNA and YSLEER. V was trimmed by 0 bases and J by 5 bases, leaving 10 bases between them. The CDR3 loop spans 14 amino acids. The second PCR ran roughly 7 to 11 cycles with a sample-barcoded 5' primer and J-beta primers. Every cDNA was tagged by a template-switch adaptor with 12 random nucleotides. MiXCR, applied by TCRdb to the 5' RACE reads, yields one record per CDR3 protein. Of 850,000 to 1,000,000 distinct CDR3 sequences listed, roughly 51% are singletons. These data are taken from a study of blood T cells in healthy people across ages. Whole-study findings and limits: Unsorted PBMC material precluded a definitive naive versus antigen-experienced comparison.

This TCR derives from a woman aged 55-70 years in good health. Sequencing was carried out using blood. V gene TRBV4-3 combines with J gene TRBJ1-2; D remains ambiguous. CDR3 sequence (DNA): TGCGCCAGCAGCCAAGATCCCAGTTCGTATGGCTACACCTTC. Encoded protein: CASSQDPSSYGYTF.